These 12 T cell receptor beta chains originate from one sample sequenced in a study of T cells in women clearing cervical HPV infection. Some clones are missing from TCRdb's copy, which holds only in-frame ones; the method was immunoSEQ multiplex PCR. This sample contains some 33,000 clones. The sequenced material came from blood buffy coat. The origin of the receptors is a woman between 18 and 69 years old with a cervical HPV16 infection that either progressed to CIN3+ or cleared (not recorded which).

As regards this clone: The read ends 3 residues before the CDR3 terminus; that terminus is restored from the germline J gene. This chain links TRBV7-2 with TRBJ1-2; D uncertain. Germline CDR1 reads SGHTA; CDR2 reads FQGNSA. The length of the CDR3 is 16 residues. The part of the CDR3 DNA that was read is TGTGCAAGTCGCTTAGCCCTAGCGGGAGTCGATGAGACC. It encodes CASRLALAGVDET. The CDR3 in its entirety is CASRLALAGVDETYTF.

On this clone: Sequencing ends 3 residues short of the CDR3 end; the germline J gene provides the rest. The chain joins TRBV7-6 to TRBJ1-1; D not certain. V dropped 1 base and J dropped 4 bases, with 7 bases sitting between them. CDR3 size: 13 residues. Looked up from germline, CDR1 is SGHVS and CDR2 is FNYEAQ. The covered CDR3 bases are TGTGCCAGCAGCTTAGAAGGGTTCACTGAA. This codes for CASSLEGFTE. The whole CDR3 protein is CASSLEGFTEAFF.

Remarks on this clone: With the read ending 3 residues before the CDR3 end, the germline J gene is used to fill in that end. V gene TRBV7-9 combines with J gene TRBJ2-5, with a possible D match to TRBD1 (6 bases). V was clipped by 5 bases and J by 5 bases, with 12 bases between them. Looked up from germline, CDR1 is SEHNR and CDR2 is FQNEAQ (reference sequence). This CDR3 is built from 13 residues. CDR3 bases read: TGTGCCAGCAGCGCCAGGGGTGGGGAGACC. Amino acids: CASSARGGET. The complete CDR3 reads CASSARGGETQYF.

As for this clone: The read is 3 residues too short to cover the CDR3 end, so that end is filled in from the germline J gene. The chain carries TRBV5-1 and TRBJ2-6; the match to TRBD1 covers 8 bases. The CDR3 has 21 amino acids. V trimming: 2 bases; J trimming: 1 base; junction bases outside the gene matches: 17. CDR1 and CDR2 (germline): SGHRS, YFSETQ. CDR3 residues: CASSLAGVLAGGGSGANVLTF. The CDR3 bases that were read are TGCGCCAGCAGCTTAGCGGGCGTTTTGGCAGGGGGCGGTTCTGGGGCCAACGTC.

Notes on this clone: The observed sequence ends 3 residues before the CDR3 terminus, with the missing tail filled in from the germline J gene. J is TRBJ2-3 and V is TRBV30; 8 bases are a match to TRBD1. This CDR3 comprises 15 residues. Losses at the gene ends were 2 bases for V and 2 bases for J; bases not matched to a gene: 6. Germline values: CDR1 GTSNPN, CDR2 SVGIG (reference sequence). The CDR3 here is CAWSRQGAITDTQYF. The CDR3 bases that were read are TGTGCCTGGAGTCGTCAGGGGGCTATCACAGATACG.

The CDR3 spells CASKGGRGKETQYF. CDR3 DNA, as far as it was read: TGTGCCAGCAAGGGCGGGAGAGGTAAAGAGACC. The chain joins TRBV2 to TRBJ2-5; the match to TRBD2 covers 7 bases. The read falls 3 residues short of the CDR3 end, and the missing part is taken from the germline J gene. V lost 7 bases and J lost 3; bases outside the gene matches: 8. Germline-derived CDR1 and CDR2 are SNHLY and FYNNEI. The CDR3 runs 14 residues.

Concerning this clone itself: With the read ending 3 residues before the CDR3 end, the germline J gene is used to fill in that end. The chain combines TRBV20-1 with TRBJ2-7, with TRBD2 identical over 11 bases. CDR1 is DFQATT and CDR2 is SNEGSKA in the germline V gene (reference sequence). This CDR3 has 15 residues. After removal of 5 bases from V and 2 bases from J, the junction contained 8 bases not matched to a gene. Partial CDR3 DNA: TGCAGTGCTCCCCCCGGGACTAGCGGAACCTACGAG. Its translation: CSAPPGTSGTYE. The complete CDR3 protein is CSAPPGTSGTYEQYF.

A word on this clone: The read ends 3 residues shy of where the CDR3 ends; the end is completed using the germline J gene. The genes are TRBV7-9 and TRBJ1-1; TRBD1 might be the D (6 bases). Germline loops: CDR1 SEHNR, CDR2 FQNEAQ (reference sequence). Between the trimmed V and J ends, which lost 1 base and 5 bases, there was a span of 11 bases. The CDR3 is 14 amino acids. The sequenced part of the CDR3 DNA is TGTGCCAGCAGCTTAGTTCTTAGGGGGACTGAA. Translated, it gives CASSLVLRGTE. The full CDR3 is CASSLVLRGTEAFF.

As regards this clone: Read data end 3 residues before the CDR3 end; the end is taken from the germline J gene. This rearrangement joins TRBV10-3 to TRBJ2-1; the match to TRBD2 covers 9 bases. CDR3 length: 15 amino acids. J gave up 2 bases and V 4 bases, and 3 bases lay outside the gene matches. Germline-derived CDR1 and CDR2 are ENHRY and SYGVKD. The CDR3 bases that were read are TGTGCCATCAGTGTAGCGGGGGCGACCTACAATGAG. Residues: CAISVAGATYNE. The full CDR3 is CAISVAGATYNEQFF.

On this clone itself: The read falls 3 residues short of the CDR3 end, and the missing part is taken from the germline J gene. The chain combines TRBV19 with TRBJ2-3; TRBD2 matches at 7 bases. Germline lookup yields CDR1 LNHDA and CDR2 SQIVND (reference sequence). The V and J ends lost 8 bases and 2 bases, in that order; junction bases with no gene match: 7. The CDR3 contains 14 residues. This chain's CDR3 is CASAARDYTDTQYF. The CDR3 DNA, read in part, is TGTGCCAGTGCCGCCCGGGACTACACAGATACG.

A remark on this clone: The CDR3 end lies 3 residues beyond the end of the read and is filled in from the germline J gene. This chain links TRBV18 with TRBJ1-2, with TRBD1 as a possible D gene (5 bases). The germline CDR1 and CDR2 sequences are KGHSH and LQKENI. The CDR3 has 16 amino acids. The sequenced CDR3 bases are TGTGCCAGCTCACCATTAATAGCGGGGCCCGCCTACGAC. Translating gives CASSPLIAGPAYD. The full CDR3 protein is CASSPLIAGPAYDYTF.

With regard to this clone: Read coverage stops 3 residues before the CDR3 terminus; the germline J gene supplies the remainder. V gene TRBV7-9 combines with J gene TRBJ1-5, with 9 bases lining up with TRBD1. CDR3 length: 15 amino acids. Germline V gene sequence: CDR1 SEHNR, CDR2 FQNEAQ (reference sequence). Losses at the gene ends were 0 bases for V and 7 bases for J; bases not matched to a gene: 4. CDR3 amino acids: CASSLARDRDQPQHF. CDR3 bases read: TGTGCCAGCAGCTTAGCGAGGGACAGGGACCAGCCC.